This T cell receptor (beta chain) was found in a study of monozygotic twins with inflammatory bowel disease. Whole-study results and caveats: It was in IBD patients that TCRbeta diversity (inverse Simpson) was lower than in healthy co-twins.

About this clonotype: Its matching antigen is unknown.

TCRdb re-called the 5' RACE reads and gives one entry per CDR3 protein, without DNA. Its table lists approximately 400,000 distinct CDR3 sequences. Germline CDR1 is LGHDT and CDR2 is YNNKEL (reference sequence). This CDR3 region has 16 residues. The sample was blood. The source of this sequence is a human donor with ulcerative colitis or Crohn's disease, or a healthy co-twin of an affected twin (not recorded which). The chain combines TRBV3-1 with TRBJ2-2; TCRdb designates TRBD1, a call that cannot be tested without DNA. The CDR3 region is CASSQLRGANTGELFF. Full variable domain (remainder filled in from reference TRBV3-1 and TRBJ2-2): DTAVSQTPKYLVTQMGNDKSIKCEQNLGHDTMYWYKQDSKKFLKIMFSYNNKELIINETVPNRFSPKSPDKAHLNLHINSLELGDSAVYFCASSQLRGANTGELFFGEGSRLTVL.